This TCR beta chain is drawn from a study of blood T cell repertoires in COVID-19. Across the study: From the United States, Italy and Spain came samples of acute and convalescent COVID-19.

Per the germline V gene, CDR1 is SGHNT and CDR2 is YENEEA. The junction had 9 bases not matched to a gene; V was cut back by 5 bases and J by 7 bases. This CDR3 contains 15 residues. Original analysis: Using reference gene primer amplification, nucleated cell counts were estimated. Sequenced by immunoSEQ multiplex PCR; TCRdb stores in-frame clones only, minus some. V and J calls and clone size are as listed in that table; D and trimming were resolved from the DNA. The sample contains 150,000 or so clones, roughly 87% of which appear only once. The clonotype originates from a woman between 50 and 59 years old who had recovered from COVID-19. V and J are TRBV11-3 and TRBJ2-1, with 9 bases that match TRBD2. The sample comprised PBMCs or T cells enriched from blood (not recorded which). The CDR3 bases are TGTGCCAGCAGCGTTGTTCGCGGGGGGGGGAATGAGCAGTTCTTC. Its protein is CASSVVRGGGNEQFF.